Each of the 5 T cell receptor beta chains below was sequenced from the same sample in a study of blood T cell repertoires in COVID-19. TCRdb's table, derived via immunoSEQ multiplex PCR, lists solely in-frame clones and lacks some. The profile covers more than 50,000 clones, with more than 75% appearing a single time and about 47% taken by the ten largest. The sequenced sample consisted of peripheral blood. These TCRs come from a woman of 80 years or more with acute or convalescent COVID-19.

This chain uses TRBV28 with TRBJ2-7; D unresolved. V gave up 4 bases and J gave up 4 bases, with 5 bases separating them. Germline CDR1 MDHEN, CDR2 SYDVKM. This CDR3 has 11 amino acids. CDR3 DNA: TGTGCCAGCAGTTACCGGTACGAGCAGTACTTC. This translates into CASSYRYEQYF.

The chain employs TRBV28 and TRBJ2-3; 11 bases fit TRBD2. This CDR3 contains 15 residues. Looked up from germline, CDR1 is MDHEN and CDR2 is SYDVKM. V was pared by 3 bases and J by 1 base, with 0 bases of the junction left unmatched. The CDR3 spells CASSFSGRGTDTQYF. In nucleotides, the CDR3 is TGTGCCAGCAGTTTTAGCGGGAGGGGCACAGATACGCAGTATTTT.

The V gene is TRBV5-1, the J gene TRBJ2-3, with 13 positions matching TRBD2. The CDR3 is 18 residues long. CDR1 is SGHRS, CDR2 YFSETQ, per germline. V shed 4 bases, J shed 0 bases, and the junction held 8 bases outside the gene matches. The CDR3 is CASSPRLAGGLSTDTQYF. CDR3 sequence (DNA): TGCGCCAGCAGCCCAAGACTAGCGGGAGGCCTTAGCACAGATACGCAGTATTTT.

The chain links TRBV9 to TRBJ1-1; no firm D call. The CDR3 spans 14 residues. Germline V gene data show CDR1 as SGDLS and CDR2 as YYNGEE. V lost 0 bases to trimming and J lost 2 bases, with 8 bases between them. The CDR3, as DNA: TGTGCCAGCAGCGTAGGCGCAGGTAACACTGAAGCTTTCTTT. It specifies CASSVGAGNTEAFF.

The chain combines TRBV5-5 with TRBJ2-2; 14 bases are shared with TRBD2. The ends lost 4 bases at V and 9 bases at J; junction bases unmatched: 14. The CDR3 covers 18 residues. Germline loops: CDR1 SGHKS, CDR2 YYEKEE (reference sequence). CDR3 residues: CASSPPGTSGSRSRELFF. The DNA for the CDR3 is TGTGCCAGCAGCCCCCCGGGGACTAGCGGGAGCCGGAGCAGGGAGCTGTTTTTT.